This TCR beta chain was documented in a study of beta chain features in type 1 diabetes. Looking at the study overall: Age, gender and cell yields were similar between patients and healthy donors. Examined across all samples were about 110 million sorted cells.

As every portion of the isolated RNA was reverse transcribed, the sequencing read expressed TCRB transcripts. Some clones are missing from TCRdb's copy, which holds only in-frame ones; the method was immunoSEQ multiplex PCR. This table has hundreds of thousands of clones, roughly 15% appearing once. Study-wide points: Reduced insertions and increased deletions marked VDJ junctions in type 1 diabetes patients. PCR might favor shorter templates, but any such skew would affect patients and controls equally.

The CDR3 contains 11 residues. Trimming pared 0 bases from V and 6 bases from J, leaving 2 bases between. Germline CDR1 is SGHDT and CDR2 is YYEEEE. This clone has just a few counts. Its antigen is undetermined. The specimen was central memory CD4+ T cells from blood. This clonotype was sampled from a man aged 25-40 years in good health. The genes are TRBV5-6 and TRBJ2-3; the D is unclear. CDR3 region: CASSLVDTQYF. As DNA, the CDR3 is TGTGCCAGCAGCTTGGTGGATACGCAGTATTTT.